This TCR beta chain was obtained from a study of blood T cell repertoires in COVID-19. This CDR3 is built from 16 residues. Trimming at V came to 4 bases and at J to 7 bases, leaving 9 bases not matched to a gene. CDR1 is SEHNR, CDR2 FQNEAQ, per germline (reference sequence). In the study's own analysis: Reference gene primer amplification gave nucleated cell count estimates. Clones were sequenced by immunoSEQ multiplex PCR, and TCRdb holds only the in-frame ones, with some missing. The V and J calls and clone size were taken over from that table, and D and trimming were inferred from the DNA. The repertoire consists of around 140,000 clones, with about 86% occurring once and the leading ten covering around 8.2%.

The sequenced sample was peripheral blood. V and J are TRBV7-9 and TRBJ2-2, with 10 positions matching TRBD1. The TCR sequence derives from a human donor in a cohort sampled during active COVID-19. The DNA for the CDR3 is TGTGCCAGCAGCTACGGGGGACAGGGGAGATTCGGGGAGCTGTTTTTT. Protein product: CASSYGGQGRFGELFF.